The clone carrying this T cell receptor (beta chain) was seen many times. What it recognizes is unknown. The data stem from a study of T-cell memory formation after mild COVID-19. Turning to the study itself: TCR clusters were mostly donor specific. Regarding the study as a whole: Mainly CM and EM harbored the contracting CD4+ clones; mainly EMRA harbored the CD8+ ones. Clones that got smaller from day 15 to 85 had even CD4/CD8, while clones growing later tipped toward CD4+. Some SARS-CoV-2-responding clones were already detected in memory before infection.

The germline V and J ends were trimmed by 4 bases and 0 bases, with 12 bases remaining between them. Germline-derived CDR1 and CDR2 are SGHAT and FQDESV (reference sequence). The CDR3 covers 15 residues. TCRdb processed the 5' RACE reads anew with MiXCR; each CDR3 protein has one entry. Counted here are about 400,000 distinct CDR3 sequences, roughly an eighth occurring once; the ten biggest clones make up less than 25%. The sequence was collected from a young man who had mild COVID-19 (a few samples of this study predate the infection). Cell type and time point are not known. The V gene is TRBV11-1, the J gene TRBJ1-2, with TRBD1 as a possible D gene (6 bases). Material for sequencing was PBMCs or a T cell subset sorted from them (not recorded which). CDR3 nucleotides: TGTGCCAGCAGCTCCCTCAGGGACACTAACTATGGCTACACCTTC. Translating gives CASSSLRDTNYGYTF.